This T cell receptor beta chain was observed in a study of blood T cell repertoires in COVID-19. Study as a whole: Material from acute and convalescent COVID-19 was sourced from the United States, Italy and Spain.

In the source study's methods: Reference gene primer amplification gave estimated nucleated cell counts. Here immunoSEQ multiplex PCR was the method, and the copy in TCRdb shows in-frame clones only, minus some. That table gives V, J and clone size, and the DNA gave D and trimming. This table has about 210,000 clones, around 90% appearing once. The CDR3 sequence is 12 residues long. V lost 6 bases and J lost 6, with 9 bases in between. CDR1 and CDR2 from the germline V gene are MDHEN and SYDVKM. The rearrangement uses TRBV28 and TRBJ1-5, with a possible D match to TRBD1 (6 bases). The receptor was isolated from a man aged 30-40 years with acute or convalescent COVID-19. The sequenced material came from peripheral blood. This chain's CDR3 is CASRGGSQPQHF. The CDR3 DNA follows: TGTGCCAGCAGAGGGGGAAGTCAGCCCCAGCATTTT.